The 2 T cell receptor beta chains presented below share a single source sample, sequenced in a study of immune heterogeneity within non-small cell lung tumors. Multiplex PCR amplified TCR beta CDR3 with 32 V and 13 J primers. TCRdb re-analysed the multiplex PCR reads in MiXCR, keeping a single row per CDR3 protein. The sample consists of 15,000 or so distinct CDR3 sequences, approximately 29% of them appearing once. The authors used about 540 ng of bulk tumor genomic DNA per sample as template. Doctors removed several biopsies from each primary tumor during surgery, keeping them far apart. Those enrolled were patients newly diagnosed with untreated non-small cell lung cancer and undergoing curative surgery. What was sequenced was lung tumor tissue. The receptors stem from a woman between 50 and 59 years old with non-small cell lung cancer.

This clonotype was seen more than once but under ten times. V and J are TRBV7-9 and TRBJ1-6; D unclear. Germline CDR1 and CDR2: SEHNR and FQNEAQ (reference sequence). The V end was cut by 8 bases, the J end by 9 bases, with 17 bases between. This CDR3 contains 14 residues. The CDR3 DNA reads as TGTGCCAGCGGTTTAGGGATTGGAATTTCACCCCTCCACTTT. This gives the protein CASGLGIGISPLHF.

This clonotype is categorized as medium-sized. CDR3 nucleotides: TGTGCCAGTAGTATGGGGCCTAGCTCCTACGAGCAGTACTTC. The encoded protein is CASSMGPSSYEQYF. The chain is built from TRBV19 and TRBJ2-7, with a weak D call TRBD1 (5 bases). With 3 bases removed from V and 0 bases from J, the gap between germline ends came to 9 bases. The V gene's germline CDR1 is LNHDA and CDR2 SQIVND (reference sequence). The length of the CDR3 is 14 residues. The complete variable domain, with remaining parts taken from reference TRBV19 and TRBJ2-7, reads DGGITQSPKYLFRKEGQNVTLSCEQNLNHDAMYWYRQDPGQGLRLIYYSQIVNDFQKGDIAEGYSVSREKKESFPLTVTSAQKNPTAFYLCASSMGPSSYEQYFGPGTRLTVT.